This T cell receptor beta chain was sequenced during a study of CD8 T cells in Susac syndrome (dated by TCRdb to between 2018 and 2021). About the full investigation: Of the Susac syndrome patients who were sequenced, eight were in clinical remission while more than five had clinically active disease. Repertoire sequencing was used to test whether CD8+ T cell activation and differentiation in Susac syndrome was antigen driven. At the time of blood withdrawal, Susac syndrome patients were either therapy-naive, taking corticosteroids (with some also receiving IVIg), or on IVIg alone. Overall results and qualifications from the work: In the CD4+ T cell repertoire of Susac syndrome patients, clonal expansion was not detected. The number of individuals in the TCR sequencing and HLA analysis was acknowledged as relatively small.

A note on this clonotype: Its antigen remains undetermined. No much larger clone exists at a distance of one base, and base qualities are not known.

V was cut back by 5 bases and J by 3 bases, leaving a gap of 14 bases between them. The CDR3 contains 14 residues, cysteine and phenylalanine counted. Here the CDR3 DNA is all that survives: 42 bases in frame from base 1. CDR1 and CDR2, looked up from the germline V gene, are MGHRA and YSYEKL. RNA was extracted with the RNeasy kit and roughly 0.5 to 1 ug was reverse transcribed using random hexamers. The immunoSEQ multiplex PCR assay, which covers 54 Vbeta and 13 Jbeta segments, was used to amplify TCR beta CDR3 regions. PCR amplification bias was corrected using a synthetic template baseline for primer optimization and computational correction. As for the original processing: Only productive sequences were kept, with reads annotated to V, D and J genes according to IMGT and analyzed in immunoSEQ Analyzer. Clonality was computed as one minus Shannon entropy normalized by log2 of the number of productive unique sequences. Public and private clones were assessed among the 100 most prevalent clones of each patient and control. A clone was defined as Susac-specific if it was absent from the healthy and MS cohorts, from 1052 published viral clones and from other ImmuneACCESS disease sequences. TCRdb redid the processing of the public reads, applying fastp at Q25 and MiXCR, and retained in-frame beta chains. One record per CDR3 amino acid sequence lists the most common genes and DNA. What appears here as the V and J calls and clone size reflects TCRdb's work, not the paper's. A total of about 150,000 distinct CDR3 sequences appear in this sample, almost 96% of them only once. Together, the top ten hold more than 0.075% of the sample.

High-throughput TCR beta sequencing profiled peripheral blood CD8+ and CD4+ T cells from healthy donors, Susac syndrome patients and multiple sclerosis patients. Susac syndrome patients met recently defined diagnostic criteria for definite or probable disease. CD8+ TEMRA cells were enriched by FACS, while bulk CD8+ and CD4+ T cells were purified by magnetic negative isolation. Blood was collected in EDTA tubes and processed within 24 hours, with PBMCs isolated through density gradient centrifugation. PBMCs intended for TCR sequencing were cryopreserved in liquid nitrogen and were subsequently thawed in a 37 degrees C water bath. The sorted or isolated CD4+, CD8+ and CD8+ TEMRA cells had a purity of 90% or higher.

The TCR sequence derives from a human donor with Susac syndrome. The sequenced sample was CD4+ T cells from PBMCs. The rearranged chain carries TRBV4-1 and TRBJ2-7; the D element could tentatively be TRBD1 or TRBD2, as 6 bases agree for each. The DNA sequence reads TGCGCCAGCAGCGGGGGGCCCCCTTACTACGAGCAGTACTTC. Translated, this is CASSGGPPYYEQYF.